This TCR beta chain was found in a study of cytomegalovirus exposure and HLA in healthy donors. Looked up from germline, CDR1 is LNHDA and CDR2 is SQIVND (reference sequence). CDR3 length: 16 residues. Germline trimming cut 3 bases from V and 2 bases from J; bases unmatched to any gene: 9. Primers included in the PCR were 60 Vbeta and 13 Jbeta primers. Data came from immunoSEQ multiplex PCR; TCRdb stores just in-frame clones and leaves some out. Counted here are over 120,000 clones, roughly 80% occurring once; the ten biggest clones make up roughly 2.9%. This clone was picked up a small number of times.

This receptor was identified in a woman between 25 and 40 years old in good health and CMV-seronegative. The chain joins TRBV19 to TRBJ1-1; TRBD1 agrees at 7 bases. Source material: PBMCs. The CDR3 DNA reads TGTGCCAGTAGTATCGTAGCCGGACAGGCAAACACTGAAGCTTTCTTT. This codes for CASSIVAGQANTEAFF.